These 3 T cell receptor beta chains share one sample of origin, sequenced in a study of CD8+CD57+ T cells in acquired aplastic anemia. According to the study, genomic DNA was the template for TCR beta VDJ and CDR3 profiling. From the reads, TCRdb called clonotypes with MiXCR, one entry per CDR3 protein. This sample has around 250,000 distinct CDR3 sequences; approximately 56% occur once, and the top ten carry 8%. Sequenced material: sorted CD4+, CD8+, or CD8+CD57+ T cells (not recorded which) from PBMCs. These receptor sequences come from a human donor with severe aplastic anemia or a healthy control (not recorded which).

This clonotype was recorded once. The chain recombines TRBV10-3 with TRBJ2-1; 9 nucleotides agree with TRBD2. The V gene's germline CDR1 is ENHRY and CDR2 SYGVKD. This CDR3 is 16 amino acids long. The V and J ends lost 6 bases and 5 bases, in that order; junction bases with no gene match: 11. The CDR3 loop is CAIRPGLAGPNNEQFF. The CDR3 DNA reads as TGTGCCATCAGGCCGGGGCTAGCGGGGCCCAACAATGAGCAGTTCTTC.

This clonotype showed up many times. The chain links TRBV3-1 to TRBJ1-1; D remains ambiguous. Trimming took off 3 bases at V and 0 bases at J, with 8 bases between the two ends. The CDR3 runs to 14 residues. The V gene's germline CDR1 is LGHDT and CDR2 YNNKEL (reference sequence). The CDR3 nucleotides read TGTGCCAGCAGCCATAATGGGGTGAACACTGAAGCTTTCTTT. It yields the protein CASSHNGVNTEAFF.

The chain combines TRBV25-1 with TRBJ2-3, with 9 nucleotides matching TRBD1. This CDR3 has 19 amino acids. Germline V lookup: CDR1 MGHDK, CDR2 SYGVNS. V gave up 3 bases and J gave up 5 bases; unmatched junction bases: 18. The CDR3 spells CASSDWDFFDPGQGDTQYF. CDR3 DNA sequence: TGTGCCAGCAGTGATTGGGATTTTTTCGACCCGGGACAGGGAGATACGCAGTATTTT.